Reported below is one T cell receptor (beta chain). Its antigen is still unknown. Trimming cost V 0 bases and J 1 base, with 14 bases left between them. CDR3 length: 17 residues. Germline V gene sequence: CDR1 LGHNA, CDR2 YNFKEQ. This sample was included in a study of T cell repertoires in cytomegalovirus infection. Study overall: Both CMV infection and a matching HLA type were indicated by public TCR beta signatures.

TCRdb recomputed calls from the reads with MiXCR, one row per CDR3 protein. This sample has some 900,000 distinct CDR3 sequences; 32% occur once, and the top ten carry under 15%. Study-wide findings and caveats: There were HLA-C-restricted CMV-specific TCR beta clonotypes dominating the ex vivo response.

This receptor was taken from a human donor in good health (CMV status not recorded). Some clones in this sample may be carry-over from other donors' samples. The genes are TRBV4-2 and TRBJ2-3; D remains unclear. Sequenced material: cultured CD8+ T cells from PBMCs, taken from culture after CMV antigen stimulation. Written as DNA, the CDR3 is TGTGCCAGCAGCCAAGATAGAAGAAGCCTCGGCACAGATACGCAGTATTTT. Translating it yields CASSQDRRSLGTDTQYF.